These 22 T cell receptor beta chains came from one sample sequenced in a study of glioma-infiltrating T cells after dendritic cell vaccination. Produced via immunoSEQ multiplex PCR; TCRdb's table is partial and in-frame only. This table has about 92,000 clones, more than 75% appearing once. Source: blood, taken before dendritic cell vaccination. The receptors derive from a human donor with glioblastoma.

The chain carries TRBV25-1 and TRBJ1-5, with 8 positions matching TRBD1. The CDR3 is made up of 13 amino acids. Losses at the gene ends were 9 bases for V and 6 bases for J; bases not matched to a gene: 7. Germline-derived CDR1 and CDR2 are MGHDK and SYGVNS. DNA for the CDR3: TGTGCCAGTACAGGGGGAGCAGGTCAGCCCCAGCATTTT. Amino acid sequence: CASTGGAGQPQHF.

The chain employs TRBV4-3 and TRBJ2-7; 15 positions match TRBD2. CDR1 is LGHNA and CDR2 is YSLEER in the germline V gene. The CDR3 covers 20 residues. With V trimmed by 0 bases and J by 4 bases, 13 bases remained unmatched. The CDR3 here is CASSQDLGLAGGSGPYEQYF. The CDR3 coding sequence is TGCGCCAGCAGCCAAGACTTGGGACTAGCGGGGGGTTCAGGACCATACGAGCAGTACTTC.

This clone was counted between two and nine times. The chain links TRBV11-2 to TRBJ2-2; D gene unclear. This CDR3 contains 16 residues. Germline V gene sequence: CDR1 SGHAT, CDR2 FQNNGV. Trimming pared 0 bases from V and 8 bases from J, leaving 16 bases between. The CDR3 DNA reads TGTGCCAGCAGCTTAGATATTGGCGGTGCCCGTGGGGAGCTGTTTTTT. Translating it yields CASSLDIGGARGELFF.

The CDR3: CASSLSRSYNEQFF. As DNA, the CDR3 is TGTGCCAGCAGCTTATCCCGGTCCTACAATGAGCAGTTCTTC. The V gene is TRBV7-2, the J gene TRBJ2-1, with D uncertain. This CDR3 contains 14 residues. From germline, CDR1 is SGHTA and CDR2 FQGNSA. V lost 2 bases to trimming and J lost 1 base, with 6 bases between them.

The J gene is TRBJ2-7, the V gene TRBV11-2; no definite D call. The CDR3 loop spans 14 amino acids. The V gene lost 3 bases and the J gene lost 7 bases, with 16 bases spanning the gap. The germline CDR1 and CDR2 sequences are SGHAT and FQNNGV. The CDR3 loop is CASSFSAGVKEQYF. The CDR3 DNA follows: TGTGCCAGCAGCTTTTCGGCAGGCGTTAAGGAGCAGTACTTC.

This chain uses TRBV19 with TRBJ1-5; D uncertain. The CDR3 totals 13 residues. V lost 5 bases to trimming and J lost 4 bases, with 9 bases between them. Per the germline V gene, CDR1 is LNHDA and CDR2 is SQIVND (reference sequence). For the CDR3, the DNA is TGTGCCAGTAGTTTCCAGGCAAATCAGCCCCAGCATTTT. Encoded protein: CASSFQANQPQHF. The whole variable domain, remainder taken from reference TRBV19 and TRBJ1-5, is DGGITQSPKYLFRKEGQNVTLSCEQNLNHDAMYWYRQDPGQGLRLIYYSQIVNDFQKGDIAEGYSVSREKKESFPLTVTSAQKNPTAFYLCASSFQANQPQHFGDGTRLSIL.

V usage is TRBV30 and J usage is TRBJ1-2; the D gene is possibly TRBD1 (5 bases). The CDR3 consists of 12 residues. Trimming removed 0 bases from V and 6 bases from J, with 8 bases in between. Per the germline V gene, CDR1 is GTSNPN and CDR2 is SVGIG (reference sequence). The CDR3 bases are TGTGCCTGGAGTGTACGGGGGGATGGCTACACCTTC. Amino acid sequence: CAWSVRGDGYTF.

The chain joins TRBV4-3 to TRBJ2-6, with D tentatively TRBD2 (7 bases). The CDR3 is made up of 17 amino acids. V was clipped by 0 bases and J by 2 bases, with 11 bases between them. The germline V gene encodes CDR1 LGHNA and CDR2 YSLEER. CDR3 sequence: CASSQDAGAPGANVLTF. The CDR3 DNA is TGCGCCAGCAGCCAAGATGCGGGGGCCCCTGGGGCCAACGTCCTGACTTTC.

This clone came up once. J is TRBJ2-7 and V is TRBV30; 8 nucleotides align to TRBD1. The junction had 6 bases not matched to a gene; V was cut back by 0 bases and J by 2 bases. The length of the CDR3 is 15 residues. Germline CDR1 and CDR2: GTSNPN and SVGIG (reference sequence). CDR3 in DNA: TGTGCCTGGAGTGTACGAGGACAGGGACCCTACGAGCAGTACTTC. This translates into CAWSVRGQGPYEQYF.

The J gene is TRBJ1-1, the V gene TRBV6-4; D gene unclear. In germline, CDR1 is MRHNA, CDR2 SNTAGT. The CDR3 loop spans 15 amino acids. The V end was cut by 5 bases, the J end by 1 base, with 14 bases between. CDR3 DNA sequence: TGTGCCAGCAGTAAGGAGGGAGGCCGGAACACTGAAGCTTTCTTT. The encoded protein is CASSKEGGRNTEAFF.

CDR3 nucleotides: TGCAGCGTTGAAGCCGGGACACGCGCCGGGGAGCTGTTTTTT. Its protein is CSVEAGTRAGELFF. The V and J genes are TRBV29-1 and TRBJ2-2, with D perhaps TRBD1 (6 bases). Trimming took off 1 base at V and 6 bases at J, with 12 bases between the two ends. Looked up from germline, CDR1 is SQVTM and CDR2 is ANQGSEA. The CDR3 spans 14 residues.

The chain is built from TRBV27 and TRBJ1-2; perhaps TRBD1 as D (5 bases). The CDR3 has 14 residues. CDR1 MNHEY and CDR2 SMNVEV come from the germline V gene (reference sequence). V was clipped by 6 bases and J by 4 bases, with 15 bases between them. The CDR3 here is CASSTFGGSYGYTF. CDR3 in DNA: TGTGCCAGCAGCACCTTTGGGGGGAGCTATGGCTACACCTTC.

The chain links TRBV18 to TRBJ1-1, with D hard to call. The V and J ends lost 8 bases and 6 bases respectively, with 16 bases between them. The CDR3 is 13 residues long. Germline CDR1 KGHSH, CDR2 LQKENI. As DNA, the CDR3 is TGTGCCAGCATACTCACACTGGGAGCTGAAGCTTTCTTT. Amino acids: CASILTLGAEAFF.

The CDR3 DNA sequence: TGTGCCAGCAGTACCCGAGGGGGCGGGTCACCCCTCCACTTT. Its protein is CASSTRGGGSPLHF. The J gene is TRBJ1-6, the V gene TRBV2; 7 positions match TRBD1. The CDR3 spans 14 residues. CDR1 is SNHLY, CDR2 FYNNEI, per germline. V lost 5 bases and J lost 10; bases outside the gene matches: 8. Combining the CDR3 with reference TRBV2 and TRBJ1-6 gives the whole variable domain EPEVTQTPSHQVTQMGQEVILRCVPISNHLYFYWYRQILGQKVEFLVSFYNNEISEKSEIFDDQFSVERPDGSNFTLKIRSTKLEDSAMYFCASSTRGGGSPLHFGNGTRLTVT.

The rearrangement joins TRBV6-5 to TRBJ2-7; the D is unclear. Germline lookup yields CDR1 MNHEY and CDR2 SVGAGI. This CDR3 contains 11 residues. The V gene lost 3 bases and the J gene lost 5 bases, with 5 bases spanning the gap. CDR3 loop: CASSYSHEQYF. Here the CDR3 DNA reads TGTGCCAGCAGTTATAGCCACGAGCAGTACTTC.

This sequence joins TRBV7-8 and TRBJ2-7, with D uncertain. The CDR3 extends over 12 amino acids. Germline CDR1 SGHVS, CDR2 FQNEAQ. V lost 5 bases, J lost 0 bases, and 5 bases lay in between. The CDR3: CASSQNSYEQYF. CDR3 nucleotides: TGTGCCAGCAGCCAAAACTCCTACGAGCAGTACTTC. Combining the CDR3 with reference TRBV7-8 and TRBJ2-7 gives the whole variable domain GAGVSQSPRYKVAKRGQDVALRCDPISGHVSLFWYQQALGQGPEFLTYFQNEAQLDKSGLPSDRFFAERPEGSVSTLKIQRTQQEDSAVYLCASSQNSYEQYFGPGTRLTVT.

The rearrangement joins TRBV12-5 to TRBJ2-1, with 10 bases that match TRBD1. This CDR3 has 17 amino acids. Germline CDR1 LGHNT, CDR2 FRNRAP. Trimming at V came to 4 bases and at J to 5 bases, leaving 11 bases not matched to a gene. The CDR3 DNA reads TGTGCTAGTGGTTCCGGGTTGGGGACAGGGGCCAACAATGAGCAGTTCTTC. This codes for CASGSGLGTGANNEQFF.

V is TRBV19 and J is TRBJ1-1, with TRBD1 matching 7 bases. Losses at the gene ends were 2 bases for V and 5 bases for J; bases not matched to a gene: 8. The CDR3 extends over 15 amino acids. Germline CDR1 LNHDA, CDR2 SQIVND (reference sequence). The DNA for the CDR3 is TGTGCCAGTAGTATACCCAGGGGGTTTCGGACTGAAGCTTTCTTT. As protein: CASSIPRGFRTEAFF.

The rearrangement uses TRBV19 and TRBJ2-4; TRBD1 might be the D (6 bases). The V end was cut by 9 bases, the J end by 8 bases, with 14 bases between. Germline V lookup: CDR1 LNHDA, CDR2 SQIVND (reference sequence). The CDR3 runs 12 residues. The CDR3 DNA reads TGTGCCAGCGAGGGGGTGAGGTACATTCAGTACTTC. Its protein is CASEGVRYIQYF.

This chain connects TRBV27 to TRBJ2-1; perhaps TRBD1 as D (6 bases). Germline CDR1 is MNHEY and CDR2 is SMNVEV (reference sequence). The V end lost 10 bases, the J end lost 2 bases, and 15 bases lay between the germline ends. The CDR3 totals 14 residues. The CDR3 loop is CATFQGKPYNEQFF. The CDR3 DNA reads as TGTGCCACCTTTCAGGGGAAACCCTACAATGAGCAGTTCTTC.

The rearrangement joins TRBV7-9 to TRBJ2-6; 12 bases agree with TRBD1. Trimming removed 5 bases from V and 4 bases from J; junction bases left unmatched: 12. Germline loops: CDR1 SEHNR, CDR2 FQNEAQ (reference sequence). The CDR3 length is 19 residues. In DNA form, the CDR3 reads TGTGCCAGCAGCCCGCCGCCGGGACAGGGGGCTAACGGGGCCAACGTCCTGACTTTC. It is translated as CASSPPPGQGANGANVLTF.

This clone has at least ten counts. The chain has TRBV7-8 and TRBJ1-6; D not resolved. The germline CDR1 and CDR2 sequences are SGHVS and FQNEAQ. There are 15 residues in the CDR3. The ends were cut back, 6 bases at V and 2 bases at J, with 11 bases in the middle. CDR3 bases: TGTGCCAGCAGTATGGGAGGGACCTATAATTCACCCCTCCACTTT. Translating gives CASSMGGTYNSPLHF. Supplemented by reference TRBV7-8 and TRBJ1-6, the full variable domain reads GAGVSQSPRYKVAKRGQDVALRCDPISGHVSLFWYQQALGQGPEFLTYFQNEAQLDKSGLPSDRFFAERPEGSVSTLKIQRTQQEDSAVYLCASSMGGTYNSPLHFGNGTRLTVT.